The rows below give T cell receptor beta chains drawn from one sample of a study of tissue T cells after allogeneic stem cell transplantation. Sequencing used immunoSEQ multiplex PCR; TCRdb keeps in-frame clones, though not all of them. The table includes 770 or so clones, around 47% detected once. The starting material was blood, obtained at autopsy. The source is a female patient between 40 and 75 years old with steroid-refractory graft-versus-host disease after an allogeneic stem cell transplant. A subset of T cells may come from the graft donor. The CDR3 runs from the conserved cysteine through the conserved F or W. A D gene is named only where the DNA matches it firmly. Clone size is stated in some rows and not others, as once, few, many or a class when expanded.

-,16,TRBJ2-3,TRBD1,TRBV9,CASSTILGQGAYTQYF,TGTGCCAGCAGCACCATCCTGGGACAGGGGGCGTATACGCAGTATTTT
-,14,TRBJ2-7,TRBD2,TRBV10-3,CAISGTRSLHEQYF,TGTGCCATCAGTGGGACTAGATCCCTCCACGAGCAGTACTTC
-,12,TRBJ1-2,-,TRBV10-3,CAISAGSYGYTF,TGTGCCATCAGCGCAGGGTCGTATGGCTACACCTTC
few,12,TRBJ2-7,-,TRBV6-1,CASSEQGNEQYF,TGTGCCAGCAGTGAACAGGGCAATGAGCAGTACTTC
few,16,TRBJ2-1,TRBD1,TRBV11-2,CASRGPGQSSYNEQFF,TGTGCCAGCAGGGGCCCGGGACAGAGCTCCTACAATGAGCAGTTCTTC
-,15,TRBJ2-3,-,TRBV4-2,CASSQGGQTVDTQYF,TGTGCCAGCAGCCAAGGAGGTCAGACCGTGGATACGCAGTATTTT
-,12,TRBJ1-1,-,TRBV6-2/TRBV6-3,CASSSYFFEAFF,TGTGCCAGCAGTTCCTATTTTTTTGAAGCTTTCTTT
few,16,TRBJ1-5,-,TRBV7-2,CASSLGGGVPNQPQHF,TGTGCCAGCAGCTTAGGGGGCGGGGTACCCAATCAGCCCCAGCATTTT
large,13,TRBJ2-7,-,TRBV29-1,CSVRDGRSYEQYF,TGCAGCGTCCGGGACGGTCGCTCCTACGAGCAGTACTTC
few,15,TRBJ1-5,-,TRBV5-6,CASSLYLRGLQPQHF,TGTGCCAGCAGCTTGTATCTGCGGGGGCTCCAGCCCCAGCATTTT
few,13,TRBJ2-5,-,TRBV6-5,CASSYSTVETQYF,TGTGCCAGCAGTTACTCGACAGTTGAGACCCAGTACTTC
-,13,TRBJ1-1,-,TRBV5-1,CASSLNPGAEAFF,TGCGCCAGCAGCTTGAACCCGGGGGCTGAAGCTTTCTTT
few,14,TRBJ1-2,-,TRBV9,CASSRDTANYGYTF,TGTGCCAGCAGCCGGGACACCGCTAACTATGGCTACACCTTC